A single sample is the source of the 26 T cell receptor beta chains below, sequenced in a study of T-cell reconstitution after alpha-beta-depleted transplantation in children. The TCRbeta library incorporated unique molecular identifiers. In TCRdb, the PCR reads were re-called with MiXCR into one record per CDR3 protein. The data contain about 98,000 distinct CDR3 sequences, less than 6% of them singletons. The sequences come from PBMCs, mostly from graft donor cells, collected 60 days after TCRalphabeta/CD19-depleted stem cell transplant. The receptors originated from a female patient aged 2 to 10 who had a stem cell transplant for Fanconi anemia, so the T cells may come from the graft donor.

J is TRBJ1-1 and V is TRBV3-1; D remains ambiguous. The CDR3 is 12 residues long. Per germline, CDR1 LGHDT and CDR2 YNNKEL (reference sequence). V lost 4 bases and J lost 1, with 4 bases in between. In nucleotides, the CDR3 is TGTGCCAGCAGCCCGAGGAACACTGAAGCTTTCTTT. Protein sequence: CASSPRNTEAFF.

This clonotype occurred many times. This chain connects TRBV7-2 to TRBJ2-7; possible D gene TRBD2, 5 bases. Trimming stripped 1 base from V and 0 bases from J, with 7 bases between. This CDR3 is built from 14 residues. The germline gives CDR1 SGHTA, CDR2 FQGNSA. In DNA form, the CDR3 reads TGTGCCAGCAGCTTAGAGCGGATCTCCTACGAGCAGTACTTC. It yields the protein CASSLERISYEQYF.

The CDR3 nucleotides are TGCGCCAGCAGCCAAGGACGGGCAGCGGAAGGGACCCAGTACTTC. This translates into CASSQGRAAEGTQYF. The chain links TRBV4-1 to TRBJ2-5; a weak D match, TRBD2 (5 bases). The CDR3 totals 15 residues. Trimming cost V 1 base and J 7 bases, with 16 bases left between them. From germline, CDR1 is MGHRA and CDR2 YSYEKL.

This clonotype was picked up many times. The J gene is TRBJ2-2, the V gene TRBV12-3 or TRBV12-4; no reliable D call. The ends were cut back, 6 bases at V and 6 bases at J, with 11 bases in the middle. The CDR3 runs 13 residues. Here the CDR3 DNA reads TGTGCCAGCAGCCCAAGCCCGGCCGGGGAGCTGTTTTTT. Translated: CASSPSPAGELFF.

The sample holds many counts of this clonotype. The J gene is TRBJ2-3, the V gene TRBV5-4, with D perhaps being TRBD1 or TRBD2 (5 bases each). Germline values: CDR1 SGHNT, CDR2 YYREEE (reference sequence). V was pared by 2 bases and J by 8 bases, with 15 bases between. There are 14 residues in the CDR3. The CDR3 reads CASSFDRREGTQYF. The CDR3 DNA is TGTGCCAGCAGCTTCGACAGACGTGAGGGTACGCAGTATTTT.

This clonotype was recorded a few times. V usage is TRBV7-3 and J usage is TRBJ2-3; D may match TRBD1 or TRBD2 (9 bases each). CDR1 is SGHTA and CDR2 is FQGTGA in the germline V gene. CDR3 length: 16 residues. Trimming took off 5 bases at V and 6 bases at J, with 21 bases between the two ends. The DNA of the CDR3 is TGTGCCAGCAGCCCAACAGGGGGCGCGGGGGGGGATACGCAGTATTTT. Protein product: CASSPTGGAGGDTQYF.

The CDR3 reads CASSRLWGAIQETQYF. Here the CDR3 DNA reads TGTGCCAGCAGCCGATTGTGGGGAGCGATACAAGAGACCCAGTACTTC. This chain uses TRBV7-2 with TRBJ2-5, with D perhaps TRBD2 (5 bases). Germline V gene lookup returns CDR1 SGHTA and CDR2 FQGNSA. The CDR3 sequence is 16 residues long. The V end was cut by 5 bases, the J end by 2 bases, with 18 bases between.

The genes are TRBV18 and TRBJ2-7; weak D call: TRBD1 (6 bases). The V end was cut by 2 bases, the J end by 6 bases, with 17 bases between. CDR3 length: 15 residues. Per the germline V gene, CDR1 is KGHSH and CDR2 is LQKENI. The CDR3 nucleotides read TGTGCCAGCTCACCAAAACACAGGGCTGGTTTCGAGCAGTACTTC. It is translated as CASSPKHRAGFEQYF. The full variable domain, rest sourced from reference TRBV18 and TRBJ2-7, is NAGVMQNPRHLVRRRGQEARLRCSPMKGHSHVYWYRQLPEEGLKFMVYLQKENIIDESGMPKERFSAEFPKEGPSILRIQQVVRGDSAAYFCASSPKHRAGFEQYFGPGTRLTVT.

This clonotype has ten or more counts. This sequence joins TRBV20-1 and TRBJ2-3, with TRBD2 identical over 9 bases. Germline V gene lookup returns CDR1 DFQATT and CDR2 SNEGSKA (reference sequence). V shed 7 bases, J shed 9 bases, and the junction held 5 bases outside the gene matches. The CDR3 has 11 amino acids. CDR3 in amino acids: CSGFSGGTQYF. The CDR3 DNA reads TGCAGTGGGTTTAGCGGGGGCACGCAGTATTTT.

In its sample, this clonotype was seen many times. The rearrangement links TRBV29-1 to TRBJ2-1, with 7 bases lining up with TRBD1. CDR1 is SQVTM, CDR2 ANQGSEA, per germline. With 1 base clipped from V and 0 bases from J, the junction kept 12 bases outside the gene matches. CDR3 length equals 18 residues. The DNA of the CDR3 is TGCAGCGTTGAAGGTGGACAGGTCCCACCTCTCTCCTACAATGAGCAGTTCTTC. Its protein is CSVEGGQVPPLSYNEQFF.

This clonotype was recorded many times. This chain links TRBV19 with TRBJ2-5; weak D call: TRBD2 (6 bases). Trimming stripped 2 bases from V and 5 bases from J, with 15 bases between. Germline assignment: CDR1 LNHDA and CDR2 SQIVND (reference sequence). This CDR3 region has 15 residues. This CDR3 reads CASSINPTGGETQYF. The CDR3, as DNA: TGTGCCAGTAGTATAAACCCTACTGGGGGGGAGACCCAGTACTTC.

The chain is built from TRBV28 and TRBJ2-7, with no clear D. With 6 bases removed from V and 4 bases from J, the gap between germline ends came to 13 bases. Per germline, CDR1 MDHEN and CDR2 SYDVKM. The CDR3 spans 13 residues. CDR3 loop: CASRTPGAYEQYF. The CDR3 DNA follows: TGTGCCAGCAGAACCCCCGGTGCTTACGAGCAGTACTTC.

The chain uses TRBV6-1 and TRBJ1-5, with 11 positions matching TRBD1. The CDR3 runs to 17 residues. CDR1 and CDR2 (germline): MNHNS, SASEGT. V gave up 3 bases and J gave up 0 bases; unmatched junction bases: 4. The CDR3 bases are TGTGCCAGCAGTGATGGGACAGGGGGTTATAGCAATCAGCCCCAGCATTTT. Protein product: CASSDGTGGYSNQPQHF.

To note about this clonotype: A read error may be the cause here, since a much bigger clone is one base away. The rearrangement links TRBV28 to TRBJ2-5; 8 bases match TRBD2. This CDR3 is 14 amino acids long. Germline CDR1 is MDHEN and CDR2 is SYDVKM. CDR3 region: CAGSLVRLAETQYF. Here the CDR3 DNA reads TGTGCCGGCAGTTTAGTAAGACTAGCGGAGACCCAGTACTTC.

The table lists this clonotype with a few counts. The rearrangement uses TRBV28 and TRBJ2-1; 10 bases agree with TRBD2. The CDR3 is 15 amino acids. The germline V gene encodes CDR1 MDHEN and CDR2 SYDVKM. The V and J ends lost 4 bases and 3 bases, in that order; junction bases with no gene match: 3. CDR3 DNA sequence: TGTGCCAGCAGTTCTAGCGGGAGCCTCTACAATGAGCAGTTCTTC. It encodes CASSSSGSLYNEQFF.

The V gene is TRBV6-1, the J gene TRBJ2-3; no firm D call. V was pared by 1 base and J by 7 bases, with 12 bases between. Germline V gene sequence: CDR1 MNHNS, CDR2 SASEGT. CDR3 length: 14 amino acids. The CDR3 loop reads CASSEEITEYTQYF. The DNA of the CDR3 is TGTGCCAGCAGTGAAGAAATTACCGAATATACGCAGTATTTT.

This chain connects TRBV4-2 to TRBJ1-5; D might be TRBD1 (6 bases). Per germline, CDR1 LGHNA and CDR2 YNFKEQ. The ends were cut back, 6 bases at V and 0 bases at J, with 12 bases in the middle. This CDR3 spans 15 amino acids. This CDR3 is CASSRDKHSNQPQHF. The DNA of the CDR3 is TGTGCCAGCAGTCGGGACAAACATAGCAATCAGCCCCAGCATTTT.

The rearrangement joins TRBV5-1 to TRBJ2-1, with 13 nucleotides matching TRBD2. V was clipped by 4 bases and J by 4 bases; unmatched bases: 5. Germline V gene lookup returns CDR1 SGHRS and CDR2 YFSETQ. The CDR3 has 16 residues. The chain's CDR3 is CASSTLAGGFYNEQFF. The CDR3 bases are TGCGCCAGCAGCACACTAGCGGGGGGGTTTTACAATGAGCAGTTCTTC.

This clonotype was recorded at least ten times. V is TRBV18 and J is TRBJ1-1; a weak D match, TRBD1 (5 bases). Germline V CDR1 and CDR2: KGHSH, LQKENI. The CDR3 totals 16 residues. V lost 2 bases to trimming and J lost 4 bases, with 17 bases between them. The CDR3 region is CASSPRSGTFGTEAFF. The CDR3 DNA reads as TGTGCCAGCTCACCAAGGTCAGGGACCTTTGGCACTGAAGCTTTCTTT.

This clonotype was seen at least ten times. The chain recombines TRBV28 with TRBJ2-7, with 9 bases identical to TRBD2. CDR1 and CDR2 from the germline V gene are MDHEN and SYDVKM. The CDR3 runs to 14 residues. V lost 10 bases to trimming and J lost 1 base; unmatched junction nucleotides: 8. The CDR3 reads CATQTSGYSYEQYF. The CDR3 nucleotides read TGTGCCACCCAGACTAGCGGCTATTCCTACGAGCAGTACTTC.

This clonotype was seen only a few times. The J gene is TRBJ1-5, the V gene TRBV19, with 9 positions matching TRBD1. Trimming removed 6 bases from V and 4 bases from J; junction bases left unmatched: 7. The CDR3 spans 15 residues. Germline lookup yields CDR1 LNHDA and CDR2 SQIVND (reference sequence). CDR3 sequence: CASSRAGTGNQPQHF. As DNA, the CDR3 is TGTGCCAGTAGCCGTGCCGGGACAGGGAATCAGCCCCAGCATTTT.

This clonotype came up many times. The rearrangement joins TRBV5-1 to TRBJ2-5; weak D call: TRBD1 (6 bases). V lost 1 base, J lost 2 bases, and 9 bases lay in between. The germline V gene has CDR1 SGHRS and CDR2 YFSETQ. This CDR3 is 14 amino acids long. For the CDR3, the DNA is TGCGCCAGCAGCTTGACAGGGCCACAAGAGACCCAGTACTTC. This codes for CASSLTGPQETQYF. The whole variable domain, filled in from reference TRBV5-1 and TRBJ2-5, reads KAGVTQTPRYLIKTRGQQVTLSCSPISGHRSVSWYQQTPGQGLQFLFEYFSETQRNKGNFPGRFSGRQFSNSRSEMNVSTLELGDSALYLCASSLTGPQETQYFGPGTRLLVL.

V is TRBV5-1 and J is TRBJ2-1; D is perhaps TRBD1 or TRBD2 (5 bases each). Germline loops: CDR1 SGHRS, CDR2 YFSETQ. V was pared by 0 bases and J by 10 bases, with 26 bases between. This CDR3 region has 18 residues. CDR3 nucleotide sequence: TGCGCCAGCAGCTTGGTTTCGTCTGGGGGTTGGGGTGAGAGGGAGCAGTTCTTC. Encoded protein: CASSLVSSGGWGEREQFF. The complete variable domain, with remaining parts taken from reference TRBV5-1 and TRBJ2-1, reads KAGVTQTPRYLIKTRGQQVTLSCSPISGHRSVSWYQQTPGQGLQFLFEYFSETQRNKGNFPGRFSGRQFSNSRSEMNVSTLELGDSALYLCASSLVSSGGWGEREQFFGPGTRLTVL.

This clonotype has at least ten counts. V is TRBV10-2 and J is TRBJ2-1, with TRBD1 matching over 7 bases. Germline V CDR1 and CDR2: WSHSY, SAAADI. The V segment lost 8 bases and the J segment 1 base; nucleotides outside the gene matches: 8. This CDR3 comprises 15 residues. In nucleotides, the CDR3 is TGCGCCAGCGTCGGGACAGCCTCTTCCTACAATGAGCAGTTCTTC. It is translated as CASVGTASSYNEQFF.

Ten or more counts support this clonotype. The J gene is TRBJ1-1, the V gene TRBV5-1, with a tentative D call TRBD1 (5 bases). This CDR3 contains 15 residues. V lost 4 bases to trimming and J lost 6 bases, with 19 bases between them. Germline lookup yields CDR1 SGHRS and CDR2 YFSETQ. The CDR3 loop is CASSLPGDLIAEAFF. For the CDR3, the DNA is TGCGCCAGCAGCCTCCCGGGGGACCTGATTGCTGAAGCTTTCTTT.

At least ten counts were recorded for this clonotype. The gene calls are TRBV28 and TRBJ2-1; D perhaps matches TRBD1 (5 bases). The CDR3 length is 14 residues. V gave up 3 bases and J gave up 2 bases, with 8 bases separating them. Germline lookup yields CDR1 MDHEN and CDR2 SYDVKM. CDR3 DNA sequence: TGTGCCAGCAGTTTTACAGGTCCCTACAATGAGCAGTTCTTC. This sequence encodes CASSFTGPYNEQFF.